This TCR beta chain was recovered during a study of CD8 T cells in ankylosing spondylitis. In TCRdb, the 5' RACE reads were re-called with MiXCR into one record per CDR3 protein. Among about 96,000 distinct CDR3 sequences listed, approximately 9% were seen once. This clonotype has more than one count but fewer than ten. This CDR3 contains 15 residues. Between the trimmed V and J ends, which lost 0 bases and 1 base, there was a span of 9 bases. CDR1 is SGDLS and CDR2 is YYNGEE in the germline V gene. Sequencing was carried out using blood, either unsorted or a sorted T cell fraction (not recorded which). The chain has TRBV9 and TRBJ2-3, with unresolved D. The clonotype originates from a male donor with ankylosing spondylitis or in good health (not recorded which). The CDR3 sequence: CASSVEVGGTDTQYF. The CDR3 DNA is TGTGCCAGCAGCGTAGAAGTGGGCGGCACAGATACGCAGTATTTT.